This T cell receptor (beta chain) was observed in a study of CD8 T cells in Susac syndrome. With random hexamers, 0.5 to 1 ug RNA was reverse transcribed. The authors amplified TCR beta CDR3 across 54 Vbeta and 13 Jbeta using immunoSEQ multiplex PCR. TCRdb used MiXCR to reprocess the immunoSEQ multiplex PCR reads, holding one entry per CDR3 protein. The sample comprises approximately 110,000 distinct CDR3 sequences, around 94% of which are singletons, and roughly 0.08% rests with the top ten. The CDR3 covers 16 residues. J lost 4 bases, V lost 0 bases, and 5 bases had no gene match. Looked up from germline, CDR1 is SQVTM and CDR2 is ANQGSEA. The CD8+ and CD4+ T cells were negatively isolated, with the TEMRA cells enriched by FACS.

The receptor comes from a human donor in good health. The chain is built from TRBV29-1 and TRBJ2-3; 12 nucleotides align to TRBD2. The specimen sequenced was CD4+ T cells from PBMCs. The CDR3 DNA follows: TGCAGCGTTGAAGACCCCCTAGCGGGAGGGTCAGATACGCAGTATTTT. This sequence encodes CSVEDPLAGGSDTQYF.